The TCR beta chain described here comes from a study of T cells after yellow fever vaccination. As for the study in general: Preparation of fractions with low cell numbers was performed using SMART-Seq v4 Ultra Low Input.

As concerns this clonotype: Its antigen remains unidentified.

They built TCR cDNA with 5'RACE template switching, a step that put in a universal primer site and UMIs. TCRdb reprocessed the 5' RACE reads via MiXCR and lists one record per CDR3 protein. The sample lists about 300,000 distinct CDR3 sequences, 7.5% to 9% occurring once. Study-wide results and limits: Re-detected after boosting: most primary clones, 96% of CD4 and about 85% of CD8. Contaminants from the bulk population, in the form of abundant clonotypes, could be found in FACS-sorted repertoires.

The material was CD4+ T cells sorted from PBMCs, obtained 5 days after the yellow fever booster vaccination. The TCR sequence derives from a man younger than 30 who received the YFV17D yellow fever vaccine.

CDR3 DNA sequence: TGTGCCAGCAGCTTGACAGGGGGCGAAGGGCAGTTCTTC. Translating gives CASSLTGGEGQFF. The V and J genes are TRBV7-9 and TRBJ2-1, with TRBD1 identical over 10 bases. This CDR3 has 13 amino acids. Trimming at V came to 3 bases and at J to 12 bases, leaving 5 bases not matched to a gene. Germline V gene lookup returns CDR1 SEHNR and CDR2 FQNEAQ (reference sequence).